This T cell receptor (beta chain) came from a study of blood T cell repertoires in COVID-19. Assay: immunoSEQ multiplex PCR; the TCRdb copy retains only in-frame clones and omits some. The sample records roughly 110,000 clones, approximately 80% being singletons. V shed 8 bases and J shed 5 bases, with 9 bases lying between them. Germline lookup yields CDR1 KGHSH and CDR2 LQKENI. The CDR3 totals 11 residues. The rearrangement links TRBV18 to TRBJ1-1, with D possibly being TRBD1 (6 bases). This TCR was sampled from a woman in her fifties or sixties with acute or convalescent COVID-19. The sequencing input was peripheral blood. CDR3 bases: TGTGCCAGCCAGAGGGGGACTGAAGCTTTCTTT. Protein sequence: CASQRGTEAFF.